These 23 T cell receptor beta chains came from one sample sequenced in a study of T cells in Graves' hyperthyroidism and ophthalmopathy. It was RNA transcripts that yielded the amplified TCR beta CDR3 regions. Initially, a first-round RT-PCR of the TCR CDR3 employed the HTBI primer set. TCRdb redid the calling of the multiplex PCR reads with MiXCR, one entry per CDR3 protein. This sample has roughly 750,000 distinct CDR3 sequences, with about a sixth found just once. Material for sequencing was blood. Source of these receptors: a man aged 18 to 29 with Graves' hyperthyroidism.

This clonotype was observed at least ten times. This chain links TRBV30 with TRBJ2-1; unclear D gene. This CDR3 contains 14 residues. Trimming cost V 5 bases and J 3 bases, with 14 bases left between them. The germline CDR1 and CDR2 sequences are GTSNPN and SVGIG (reference sequence). The CDR3 nucleotides are TGTGCCTGGGAGAAGGGATCCTTCTACAATGAGCAGTTCTTC. This translates into CAWEKGSFYNEQFF.

There are a few counts of this clonotype. This sequence joins TRBV12-3 or TRBV12-4 and TRBJ2-7; 11 bases fit TRBD1. The CDR3 runs to 15 residues. Losses at the gene ends were 3 bases for V and 6 bases for J; bases not matched to a gene: 7. CDR3 sequence (DNA): TGTGCCAGCAGTTTGACTAGGACAGGGGGCTCCGAGCAGTACTTC. Amino acids: CASSLTRTGGSEQYF.

This clonotype was counted only a few times. The chain is built from TRBV5-4 and TRBJ2-3; 9 nucleotides align to TRBD2. Per the germline V gene, CDR1 is SGHNT and CDR2 is YYREEE (reference sequence). The CDR3 has 17 residues. V lost 4 bases, J lost 5 bases, and 14 bases stayed unmatched. DNA of the CDR3: TGTGCCAGCAGCATCGCCGGCGGGAGGGCCACTGGAGATACGCAGTATTTT. Protein product: CASSIAGGRATGDTQYF.

In this sample, this clonotype turned up many times. The chain couples TRBV6-1 to TRBJ2-1, with TRBD1 identical over 7 bases. The CDR3 totals 14 residues. V was pared by 5 bases and J by 6 bases, with 7 bases of the junction left unmatched. Per the germline V gene, CDR1 is MNHNS and CDR2 is SASEGT. The CDR3 nucleotides read TGTGCCAGCAGTTACGGGGACAGACCCAATGAGCAGTTCTTC. Residues: CASSYGDRPNEQFF.

The rearrangement uses TRBV7-9 and TRBJ1-1; no firm D call. V was cut by 6 bases and J by 1 base, with 12 bases left in between. Per germline, CDR1 SEHNR and CDR2 FQNEAQ (reference sequence). The CDR3 loop spans 14 amino acids. The CDR3, as DNA: TGTGCCAGCAGGGAAAAGGCGACGAACACTGAAGCTTTCTTT. Translating it yields CASREKATNTEAFF.

This clonotype was seen a few times. The chain uses TRBV5-1 and TRBJ1-1; the D is unclear. The CDR3 totals 13 residues. The V end lost 4 bases, the J end lost 3 bases, and 10 bases lay between the germline ends. The V gene's germline CDR1 is SGHRS and CDR2 YFSETQ. CDR3 coding DNA: TGCGCCAGCAGCCCCGAGGGTCACACTGAAGCTTTCTTT. It codes for CASSPEGHTEAFF.

CDR3 in amino acids: CAWRGGVGQPQHF. DNA for the CDR3: TGTGCCTGGAGGGGAGGGGTGGGTCAGCCCCAGCATTTT. J is TRBJ1-5 and V is TRBV30, with D perhaps matching TRBD1 (5 bases). The CDR3 runs 13 residues. The germline gives CDR1 GTSNPN, CDR2 SVGIG (reference sequence). V was clipped by 3 bases and J by 6 bases, with 12 bases between them.

In its sample, this clonotype was seen many times. The chain carries TRBV16 and TRBJ2-7; 8 bases line up with TRBD1. After removal of 4 bases from V and 3 bases from J, the junction contained 8 bases not matched to a gene. The CDR3 consists of 15 residues. CDR1 is KGHSY and CDR2 is FQNENV in the germline V gene. The CDR3 nucleotides are TGTGCCAGCAGCCTCTCTCAGGGGGCAAGCTACGAGCAGTACTTC. It specifies CASSLSQGASYEQYF.

This chain links TRBV7-9 with TRBJ1-4, with D unclear. CDR1 SEHNR and CDR2 FQNEAQ come from the germline V gene (reference sequence). The ends were cut back, 1 base at V and 10 bases at J, with 13 bases in the middle. The CDR3 extends over 14 amino acids. The CDR3 DNA reads TGTGCCAGCAGCTTAGGGGAGGGTTGGGGAAAACTGTTTTTT. Amino acid sequence: CASSLGEGWGKLFF.

The chain is built from TRBV5-5 and TRBJ2-3, with D hard to call. This CDR3 has 15 residues. V was trimmed by 0 bases and J by 4 bases, leaving 12 bases between them. Germline V lookup: CDR1 SGHKS, CDR2 YYEKEE (reference sequence). The CDR3 coding sequence is TGTGCCAGCAGCTTGGGGATTTGGGGTGCAGATACGCAGTATTTT. This gives the protein CASSLGIWGADTQYF.

J is TRBJ2-7 and V is TRBV7-8, with 7 bases aligning to TRBD1. The junction had 10 bases not matched to a gene; V was cut back by 5 bases and J by 3 bases. Germline V gene sequence: CDR1 SGHVS, CDR2 FQNEAQ. The CDR3 is made up of 15 amino acids. The CDR3 sequence is CASSPDRTSFYEQYF. CDR3 sequence (DNA): TGTGCCAGCAGCCCGGACAGGACCTCTTTCTACGAGCAGTACTTC.

The chain recombines TRBV27 with TRBJ1-1, with 8 bases identical to TRBD1. The V segment lost 6 bases and the J segment 7 bases; nucleotides outside the gene matches: 7. Germline V lookup: CDR1 MNHEY, CDR2 SMNVEV (reference sequence). This CDR3 spans 13 amino acids. CDR3 residues: CASRIQGAGEAFF. CDR3 DNA: TGTGCCAGCAGAATCCAGGGGGCAGGTGAAGCTTTCTTT.

This clonotype showed up just a few times. DNA for the CDR3: TGTGCCAGCAGCTTATTTACAGGGAGGGCCTACAATGAGCAGTTCTTC. Translating gives CASSLFTGRAYNEQFF. V and J are TRBV11-2 and TRBJ2-1, with D possibly matching TRBD2 (7 bases). Germline V gene lookup returns CDR1 SGHAT and CDR2 FQNNGV. Trimming shortened V by 2 bases and J by 2 bases, and 13 bases separated the two germline ends. The CDR3 runs to 16 residues.

The chain is built from TRBV6-1 and TRBJ2-2; D remains unclear. Trimming removed 0 bases from V and 7 bases from J, with 6 bases in between. CDR3 length: 13 residues. Germline values: CDR1 MNHNS, CDR2 SASEGT. This CDR3 reads CASSEAGIGELFF. CDR3 DNA: TGTGCCAGCAGTGAAGCAGGGATCGGGGAGCTGTTTTTT.

V gene TRBV20-1 combines with J gene TRBJ2-1, with TRBD2 matching 7 bases. This CDR3 contains 16 residues. Looked up from germline, CDR1 is DFQATT and CDR2 is SNEGSKA (reference sequence). V was clipped by 8 bases and J by 5 bases; unmatched bases: 18. This CDR3 reads CSSSGGEAGTHNEQFF. CDR3 DNA: TGCAGTTCTTCTGGGGGGGAGGCGGGGACCCACAATGAGCAGTTCTTC.

The chain links TRBV20-1 to TRBJ1-6; D remains unclear. V lost 4 bases and J lost 8, with 12 bases in between. The CDR3 runs 13 residues. Germline V CDR1 and CDR2: DFQATT, SNEGSKA (reference sequence). CDR3 sequence (DNA): TGCAGTGCTATTCTCGGTAACGATTCACCCCTCCACTTT. This sequence encodes CSAILGNDSPLHF.

This clonotype has at least ten counts. CDR3 DNA sequence: TGTGCCAGCAGTTACTCGAGTGATCACTATGGCTACACCTTC. This encodes CASSYSSDHYGYTF. The gene calls are TRBV6-2 or TRBV6-3 and TRBJ1-2; D gene unclear. This CDR3 comprises 14 residues. The germline V gene has CDR1 MNHEY and CDR2 SVGEGT. The V and J ends lost 0 bases and 3 bases respectively, with 8 bases between them.

The chain uses TRBV28 and TRBJ2-2; TRBD2 is a possible D gene (6 bases). Trimming shortened V by 8 bases and J by 7 bases, and 14 bases separated the two germline ends. Germline loops: CDR1 MDHEN, CDR2 SYDVKM. The CDR3 contains 13 residues. The CDR3: CASALATGGELFF. In DNA, the CDR3 is TGTGCCAGCGCACTAGCAACCGGCGGGGAGCTGTTTTTT.

Ten or more counts support this clonotype. As DNA, the CDR3 is TGCGCCAGCAGCCCCAACCCCCTCAGCACAGATACGCAGTATTTT. Translated, it gives CASSPNPLSTDTQYF. The chain uses TRBV5-1 and TRBJ2-3; no clear D gene. The CDR3 has 15 residues. V gave up 4 bases and J gave up 0 bases, with 12 bases separating them. From germline, CDR1 is SGHRS and CDR2 YFSETQ.

The chain couples TRBV5-1 to TRBJ2-1, with D perhaps TRBD1 (6 bases). Trimming took 0 bases from V and 4 from J, leaving 14 bases between them. This CDR3 has 16 amino acids. The germline gives CDR1 SGHRS, CDR2 YFSETQ. DNA for the CDR3: TGCGCCAGCAGCTTGGTTGCCAGGGGCGGATACAATGAGCAGTTCTTC. Translation: CASSLVARGGYNEQFF. The entire variable domain, with the rest obtained from reference TRBV5-1 and TRBJ2-1, is as follows: KAGVTQTPRYLIKTRGQQVTLSCSPISGHRSVSWYQQTPGQGLQFLFEYFSETQRNKGNFPGRFSGRQFSNSRSEMNVSTLELGDSALYLCASSLVARGGYNEQFFGPGTRLTVL.

This clonotype was counted at least ten times. This sequence joins TRBV20-1 and TRBJ1-1; maybe TRBD1 (6 bases). The V and J ends lost 6 bases and 3 bases respectively, with 8 bases between them. The CDR3 is made up of 11 amino acids. The germline gives CDR1 DFQATT, CDR2 SNEGSKA (reference sequence). The CDR3 DNA follows: TGCAGTGCCAACAGGGACACTGAAGCTTTCTTT. Protein: CSANRDTEAFF.

This clonotype was counted many times. The chain combines TRBV2 with TRBJ1-1; perhaps TRBD1 as D (6 bases). The CDR3 contains 15 residues. Per the germline V gene, CDR1 is SNHLY and CDR2 is FYNNEI. Trimming took off 8 bases at V and 1 base at J, with 17 bases between the two ends. The CDR3 here is CASGPWGAENTEAFF. The CDR3 region has the DNA TGTGCCAGCGGACCCTGGGGGGCAGAGAACACTGAAGCTTTCTTT.

The rearrangement uses TRBV29-1 and TRBJ2-2; 7 bases align to TRBD2. V lost 2 bases to trimming and J lost 6 bases; unmatched junction nucleotides: 9. CDR1 and CDR2 from the germline V gene are SQVTM and ANQGSEA. This CDR3 is built from 15 residues. CDR3 coding DNA: TGCAGCGTTGAATCCAGGAGTGGGGGGGCCGGGGAGCTGTTTTTT. It is translated as CSVESRSGGAGELFF.